The 3 T cell receptor beta chains in this list originate from one sample, sequenced in a study of CXCR3-negative and CXCR3-positive naive CD8 T cells. Study conclusions and caveats: Against CXCR3-negative naive cells, CXCR3-positive naive cells showed more hydrophobic TRB CDR3s.

Preparation of TRB cDNA libraries relied on 5' RACE carrying UMI labels. TCRdb re-called the 5' RACE reads and gives one entry per CDR3 protein, without DNA. This sample's clone table lists 150,000 or so distinct CDR3 sequences. Antigens for these TCRs are unknown. Sequenced input: naive CXCR3+ CD8+ T cells from blood. The subset here: CD45RO-CCR7+CD27+CD95- naive CD8+ T cells expressing CXCR3 (TNR3+). Every receptor here comes from a human donor in good health. Some clones in this sample may be carry-over from other donors' samples.

The chain couples TRBV7-9 to TRBJ1-1. Germline CDR1 SEHNR, CDR2 FQNEAQ (reference sequence). The CDR3 consists of 12 residues. The CDR3 loop reads CAVARENTEAFF.

The chain combines TRBV4-2 with TRBJ1-2; lacking DNA, the TRBD1 call made by TCRdb goes unchecked. Germline V gene sequence: CDR1 LGHNA, CDR2 YNFKEQ. The CDR3 is made up of 14 amino acids. The CDR3 region is CASSQEWVGVGYTF.

The chain couples TRBV6-5 to TRBJ1-1; the D call of TRBD1 rests on TCRdb alone, since no DNA is present to check it. CDR3 length equals 13 residues. Germline V gives CDR1 MNHEY, CDR2 SVGAGI. The CDR3 here is CASSPAPGIEAFF.